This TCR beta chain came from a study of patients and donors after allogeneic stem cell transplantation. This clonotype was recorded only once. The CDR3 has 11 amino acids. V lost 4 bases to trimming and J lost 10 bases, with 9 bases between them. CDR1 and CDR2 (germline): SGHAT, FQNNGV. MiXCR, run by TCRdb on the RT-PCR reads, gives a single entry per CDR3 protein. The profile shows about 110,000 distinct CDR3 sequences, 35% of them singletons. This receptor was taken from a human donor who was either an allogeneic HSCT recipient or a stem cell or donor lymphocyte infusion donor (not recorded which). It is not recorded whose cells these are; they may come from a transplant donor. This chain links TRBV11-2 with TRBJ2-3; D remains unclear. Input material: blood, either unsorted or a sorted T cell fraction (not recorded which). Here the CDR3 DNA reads TGTGCCAGCAGCTACGGACCAGCGCAGTATTTT. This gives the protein CASSYGPAQYF.